One T cell receptor (beta chain) is described in this entry. Which antigen it targets is not known. No much larger clone exists at a distance of one base, and base qualities are not known. This sample is part of a study of PD-1 blockade in classical Hodgkin lymphoma (TCRdb year 2020). Concerning the study at large: Nivolumab dosing was 3 mg/kg intravenously every 2 weeks, continuing until either disease progression or unacceptable toxicity. The study used TCR beta sequencing and CyTOF to define a peripheral blood immune signature of response to PD-1 blockade in classical Hodgkin lymphoma.

Findings and caveats that apply to the study as a whole: A significant rise by C4D1 was seen in CD4+ but not CD8+ TCR diversity (p=0.0027 vs p=0.16), with the rise being most apparent in complete responders (p=0.02). The study was restricted to a single clinical trial cohort, and the causes of repertoire differences, possibly disease activity or prior therapy, were left undefined. Baseline TCR diversity was reported to be lower in newly diagnosed patients than in healthy donors and to be lower still in relapsed/refractory patients. Lower diversity was observed in patients in whom nivolumab was started less than 1 year after ASCT, and these patients were excluded from later analyses so that confounding by immune reconstitution would be avoided. Baseline diversity similar to that of newly diagnosed patients was observed in trial patients achieving complete response, whereas significantly lower diversity was observed in partial responders and progressors.

The Qiagen DNeasy kit was used to extract genomic DNA both from unsorted PBMCs and from the negatively selected CD4+ and CD8+ fractions. Using primers that anneal to V and J segments, immunoSEQ multiplex PCR amplified the TCR beta CDR3 regions. Amplification bias was minimized using a synthetic immune receptor repertoire, and residual bias was removed computationally after sequencing. The authors' pipeline ran thus. Repertoire diversity was quantified as the Shannon entropy index using custom Python scripts. Unsorted, CD4+ and CD8+ repertoires were examined separately, except in combined analyses, for which CD4+ and CD8+ sequences were merged in silico. Clonal expansion was defined as a frequency increase of at least 2-fold after treatment compared with C1D1, and clones undetected at baseline were assigned a pseudocount of 0.5. Singleton clones were defined as clones with 0 or 1 copy at C1D1, and non-singleton clones were defined as clones with 2 or more copies. By matching protein sequences in sorted samples from the same patient, clones expanded in unsorted samples were annotated as CD4+, CD8+ or unknown. Wilcoxon tests were applied to paired samples to test diversity changes from C1D1 to C4D1. TCRdb limited this immuneACCESS table to in-frame rearrangements with V and J called. A share of clones is missing; checked studies link under half to unresolved V genes, and the rest is unexplained. V and J calls and clone size are copied from that table; D and trimming were computed from the DNA. Counted in this sample were around 96,000 clones; approximately 83% of them appeared once. The ten top clones hold approximately 12% of the sample.

The germline V gene (reference sequence) provides CDR1 SEHNR and CDR2 FQNEAQ. Here V drops 1 base and J drops 1 base, and the junction holds 3 bases not matched to any gene. From its cysteine to its phenylalanine, the CDR3 spans 15 amino acids. CDR3 DNA is the only sequence kept; it has 45 bases, read in frame from the first base. The time point label, read with the paper, signifies: cycle 1 day 1 (C1D1), immediately before nivolumab initiation. Every trial patient had relapsed following autologous stem cell transplantation, and prior brentuximab vedotin exposure was what differed among cohorts A, B and C. The trial cohort comprised fewer than 65 patients with relapsed/refractory classical Hodgkin lymphoma whose best overall responses were complete response, partial response or progressive disease. Trial patients were treated with single-agent nivolumab in the multi-cohort phase II CheckMate 205 trial. An independent review committee assessed best overall response by applying the 2007 International Working Group response criteria. Trial PBMCs were obtained immediately prior to nivolumab initiation (C1D1) and on therapy at cycle 2 day 1 and cycle 4 day 1. Peripheral blood was collected in 8 mL Vacutainer Cell Preparation Tubes, from which PBMCs were isolated by centrifugation and then cryopreserved.

The sequences come from peripheral blood mononuclear cells (PBMCs), collected at baseline. The chain is made from TRBV7-9 and TRBJ1-1; TRBD1 lines up with 7 middle nucleotides. The receptor's source is a human donor with classical Hodgkin lymphoma. The bases are TGTGCCAGCAGCTTAGAAGGGACAGCGAACACTGAAGCTTTCTTT. This encodes CASSLEGTANTEAFF.